This T cell receptor beta chain is drawn from a study of blood T cell repertoires in COVID-19. Study-wide context: COVID-19 samples collected from the United States, Italy and Spain covered acute and convalescent phases. Nucleic acid was either cDNA or gDNA, and it came from T cells, B-cell-depleted T cells, or PBMCs.

A Seattle source enrolled patients during active infection and followed them longitudinally. As originally analysed: Amplified reference gene primers provided the basis for estimating nucleated cell counts. Measured with immunoSEQ multiplex PCR; TCRdb has only the in-frame clones, and not every one. V and J calls and clone size follow that table, whereas D and trimming were derived from the DNA. The table includes roughly 200,000 clones, about 81% detected once. The J segment lost 7 bases and the V segment lost 10 bases, leaving 13 bases of the junction unmatched. CDR3 length: 15 residues. Germline V gene sequence: CDR1 MNHEY, CDR2 SMNVEV (reference sequence).

J is TRBJ2-2 and V is TRBV27; 9 positions match TRBD1. The specimen was peripheral blood. The sequence derives from a woman of 80 years or more with COVID-19, enrolled during active disease. In DNA, the CDR3 is TGTGCCACCACGCCGGGACAGGGAACGAGCGGGGAGCTGTTTTTT. It translates to CATTPGQGTSGELFF.